These T cell receptor beta chains were read from a single sample in a study of blood T cell repertoires in COVID-19. The table came from immunoSEQ multiplex PCR; TCRdb's copy has only in-frame clones and leaves some out. Among 170,000 or so clones listed, around nine tenths were seen once. The sequenced material came from peripheral blood. Receptors originate from a woman between 18 and 30 years old who had recovered from COVID-19. The CDR3 runs from the conserved cysteine through the conserved F or W. A D gene is named only where the DNA matches it firmly. Rows may omit the clone size; those that give it use once, few, many or a size class.

cdr3_length j_call clone_size d_call v_call cdr3_aa cdr3_nt
14 TRBJ2-1 NA TRBD1 TRBV5-8 CASSYGTGVGEQFF TGTGCCAGCAGCTATGGGACAGGGGTTGGTGAGCAGTTCTTC
15 TRBJ2-1 NA TRBD2 TRBV10-3 CAISESVPSSGEQFF TGTGCCATCAGTGAGTCGGTACCTAGTAGCGGGGAGCAGTTCTTC
12 TRBJ1-3 NA NA TRBV10-3 CAISDKLSTIYF TGTGCCATCAGTGATAAGCTTAGCACCATATATTTT
15 TRBJ1-6 NA TRBD1 TRBV7-2 CASSLVGQGNSPLHF TGTGCCAGCAGCTTAGTGGGACAGGGAAATTCACCCCTCCACTTT
14 TRBJ2-7 NA TRBD1 TRBV7-2 CATSTGPSSYEQYF TGTGCCACCTCGACAGGGCCCAGCTCCTACGAGCAGTACTTC
18 TRBJ2-2 NA TRBD1 TRBV7-8 CASSLEGQGAQRAGELFF TGTGCCAGCAGCTTAGAAGGACAGGGGGCGCAGAGGGCCGGGGAGCTGTTTTTT
20 TRBJ2-5 NA TRBD1 TRBV9 CASSVEGGGQPRNPKETQYF TGTGCCAGCAGCGTAGAGGGTGGGGGACAGCCACGAAACCCAAAAGAGACCCAGTACTTC
15 TRBJ2-3 NA NA TRBV7-3 CASSLRYRRGDTQYF TGTGCCAGCAGCTTAAGATATCGCCGAGGCGATACGCAGTATTTT
15 TRBJ2-2 NA NA TRBV7-2 CASSQRFLSTGELFF TGTGCCAGCAGCCAACGTTTCCTATCCACCGGGGAGCTGTTTTTT
14 TRBJ2-3 NA TRBD1 TRBV7-9 CASSIDRGTDTQYF TGTGCCAGCAGCATCGACAGGGGGACAGATACGCAGTATTTT
15 TRBJ2-2 NA NA TRBV5-1 CASTKVQTNTGELFF TGCGCCAGCACCAAAGTCCAGACGAACACCGGGGAGCTGTTTTTT
15 TRBJ1-2 NA NA TRBV7-2 CASSLGPTGGYGYTF TGTGCCAGCAGCTTAGGACCTACAGGTGGATATGGCTACACCTTC
13 TRBJ1-1 few TRBD1 TRBV7-2 CASSPTGATEAFF TGTGCCAGCAGCCCGACAGGGGCCACTGAAGCTTTCTTT
14 TRBJ2-1 NA TRBD2 TRBV7-9 CASKAGSSYNEQFF TGTGCCAGCAAAGCGGGAAGCTCCTACAATGAGCAGTTCTTC
16 TRBJ2-4 once NA TRBV4-3 CASSQVAGLAKNIQYF TGCGCCAGCAGCCAAGTGGCGGGACTAGCCAAAAACATTCAGTACTTC
14 TRBJ1-5 once TRBD1 TRBV7-6 CASSRTGINQPQHF TGTGCCAGCAGCAGGACAGGAATCAATCAGCCCCAGCATTTT
15 TRBJ2-3 NA NA TRBV7-2 CASSLGQASTDTQYF TGTGCCAGCAGCTTAGGGCAGGCCTCCACAGATACGCAGTATTTT
17 TRBJ2-7 NA TRBD2 TRBV11-2 CASSLEGLAGDPYEQYF TGTGCCAGCAGCTTAGAGGGACTAGCGGGGGACCCCTACGAGCAGTACTTC
16 TRBJ1-1 NA NA TRBV18 CASSPLQMPMNTEAFF TGTGCCAGCTCACCTCTCCAGATGCCCATGAACACTGAAGCTTTCTTT
16 TRBJ2-1 NA TRBD1 TRBV5-1 CASSLGDRSSYNEQFF TGCGCCAGCAGCTTGGGGGACAGATCATCGTACAATGAGCAGTTCTTC
13 TRBJ1-2 few NA TRBV7-9 CASSLVPGDGYTF TGTGCCAGCAGCTTAGTGCCGGGGGATGGCTACACCTTC